The 31 T cell receptor beta chains below all came from one sample that was sequenced in a study of T cell responses to AZD1222 COVID-19 vaccine. TCRdb's table, derived via immunoSEQ multiplex PCR, lists solely in-frame clones and lacks some. The data contain fewer than 150,000 clones, over 85% of them seen just once; the ten biggest clones take up about 0.86%. Specimen: peripheral blood, collected on day 0 of AZD1222 vaccination. Every receptor here comes from an adult in good health.

V is TRBV28 and J is TRBJ1-5, with a weak D call TRBD1 (5 bases). V was shortened by 3 bases and J by 3 bases, with 12 bases between the two germline ends. The V gene's germline CDR1 is MDHEN and CDR2 SYDVKM. The CDR3 length is 15 residues. CDR3 DNA sequence: TGTGCCAGCAGTTTTTTGACAGCGACCAATCAGCCCCAGCATTTT. Translation: CASSFLTATNQPQHF. Combining the CDR3 with reference TRBV28 and TRBJ1-5 gives the whole variable domain DVKVTQSSRYLVKRTGEKVFLECVQDMDHENMFWYRQDPGLGLRLIYFSYDVKMKEKGDIPEGYSVSREKKERFSLILESASTNQTSMYLCASSFLTATNQPQHFGDGTRLSIL.

The chain couples TRBV19 to TRBJ2-1; D not certain. V dropped 1 base and J dropped 3 bases, with 10 bases sitting between them. The CDR3 runs 15 residues. From germline, CDR1 is LNHDA and CDR2 SQIVND (reference sequence). The DNA for the CDR3 is TGTGCCAGTAGTATAGCACCCCCCCTCTACAATGAGCAGTTCTTC. Amino acids: CASSIAPPLYNEQFF.

The rearrangement joins TRBV27 to TRBJ1-2, with unresolved D. Trimming took off 5 bases at V and 2 bases at J, with 12 bases between the two ends. Germline CDR1 and CDR2: MNHEY and SMNVEV (reference sequence). The CDR3 spans 14 residues. CDR3 in amino acids: CASSADGNNYGYTF. CDR3 DNA: TGTGCCAGCAGTGCAGACGGGAACAACTATGGCTACACCTTC.

The chain uses TRBV5-6 and TRBJ1-2; TRBD1 matches 10 bases. V dropped 3 bases and J dropped 6; count of bases not matched to a gene: 8. The CDR3 is made up of 15 amino acids. Germline V gene sequence: CDR1 SGHDT, CDR2 YYEEEE. CDR3 sequence: CASSSGQGGQNGYTF. As DNA, the CDR3 is TGTGCCAGCAGCTCAGGACAGGGGGGTCAAAATGGCTACACCTTC.

The CDR3 DNA reads TGTGCCAGCAGTTACTCGGGGACAGGGGGCGAAAGGCAGTTCTTC. It encodes CASSYSGTGGERQFF. The V and J genes are TRBV6-5 and TRBJ2-1, with 12 bases identical to TRBD1. The ends lost 0 bases at V and 12 bases at J; junction bases unmatched: 6. CDR3 length: 15 residues. Germline assignment: CDR1 MNHEY and CDR2 SVGAGI.

This sequence joins TRBV5-1 and TRBJ2-3; possibly TRBD1 for D (6 bases). V was pared by 0 bases and J by 2 bases, with 13 bases between. The CDR3 covers 16 residues. Germline CDR1 is SGHRS and CDR2 is YFSETQ. The CDR3 loop reads CASSLGQEILTDTQYF. The CDR3 DNA follows: TGCGCCAGCAGCTTGGGACAGGAAATACTCACAGATACGCAGTATTTT.

The CDR3 reads CANDKMGNTGELFF. The CDR3 DNA reads as TGTGCCAACGATAAGATGGGCAACACCGGGGAGCTGTTTTTT. This chain links TRBV2 with TRBJ2-2; D call uncertain. V lost 10 bases and J 2 bases, leaving 14 bases between the germline ends. The CDR3 spans 14 residues. Germline V lookup: CDR1 SNHLY, CDR2 FYNNEI.

CDR3 coding DNA: TGTGCCAGCAGCTTGGCTGTCCAAGAGACCCAGTACTTC. It translates to CASSLAVQETQYF. V gene TRBV5-5 combines with J gene TRBJ2-5; D gene uncertain. This CDR3 spans 13 amino acids. Trimming took off 0 bases at V and 1 base at J, with 4 bases between the two ends. Germline CDR1 reads SGHKS; CDR2 reads YYEKEE (reference sequence).

CDR3 DNA sequence: TGTGCCAGCAGCTTGGGACAGGGCAAAAATTCACCCCTCCACTTT. Its protein product is CASSLGQGKNSPLHF. The V call is TRBV11-1, the J call TRBJ1-6; 9 nucleotides agree with TRBD1. The CDR3 runs 15 residues. From germline, CDR1 is SGHAT and CDR2 FQDESV (reference sequence). The ends lost 3 bases at V and 7 bases at J; junction bases unmatched: 4. The full variable domain, in which reference TRBV11-1 and TRBJ1-6 provide the parts outside the CDR3, is EAEVAQSPRYKITEKSQAVAFWCDPISGHATLYWYRQILGQGPELLVQFQDESVVDDSQLPKDRFSAERLKGVDSTLKIQPAELGDSAMYLCASSLGQGKNSPLHFGNGTRLTVT.

The rearrangement links TRBV5-1 to TRBJ2-1; 7 bases are shared with TRBD1. The length of the CDR3 is 14 residues. J was trimmed by 7 bases and V by 4 bases; bases with no gene match: 8. Germline V gene lookup returns CDR1 SGHRS and CDR2 YFSETQ. The CDR3 spells CASSGDQTGNEQFF. The CDR3 DNA is TGCGCCAGCAGCGGCGACCAGACAGGGAATGAGCAGTTCTTC.

The rearrangement joins TRBV9 to TRBJ1-4; 7 positions match TRBD1. After removal of 1 base from V and 5 bases from J, the junction contained 5 bases not matched to a gene. This CDR3 contains 15 residues. Germline loops: CDR1 SGDLS, CDR2 YYNGEE. This CDR3 is CASSVRGLGNEKLFF. The CDR3 nucleotides are TGTGCCAGCAGCGTAAGGGGGCTGGGGAATGAAAAACTGTTTTTT. The variable domain in full, with the rest retrieved from reference TRBV9 and TRBJ1-4, is DSGVTQTPKHLITATGQRVTLRCSPRSGDLSVYWYQQSLDQGLQFLIQYYNGEERAKGNILERFSAQQFPDLHSELNLSSLELGDSALYFCASSVRGLGNEKLFFGSGTQLSVL.

This sequence joins TRBV10-3 and TRBJ1-2; D might be TRBD1 (6 bases). The germline V and J ends were trimmed by 7 bases and 8 bases, with 17 bases remaining between them. This CDR3 is built from 13 residues. The germline V gene encodes CDR1 ENHRY and CDR2 SYGVKD. The CDR3: CAITLQGGRGYTF. DNA of the CDR3: TGTGCCATCACCCTACAGGGAGGGCGAGGCTACACCTTC.

The chain employs TRBV10-3 and TRBJ1-1, with a tentative D call TRBD1 (6 bases). The CDR3 spans 13 residues. The ends were cut back, 0 bases at V and 8 bases at J, with 10 bases in the middle. Germline V lookup: CDR1 ENHRY, CDR2 SYGVKD. Here the CDR3 reads CAISESRGQEAFF. The DNA for the CDR3 is TGTGCCATCAGTGAGTCGAGAGGACAGGAAGCTTTCTTT.

The chain combines TRBV6-5 with TRBJ2-7, with 7 bases matching TRBD1. This CDR3 has 14 amino acids. Germline V gene lookup returns CDR1 MNHEY and CDR2 SVGAGI. The J segment lost 4 bases and the V segment lost 7 bases, leaving 10 bases of the junction unmatched. In DNA form, the CDR3 reads TGTGCCAGCACCCCAGGGACAGTAGCTTACGAGCAGTACTTC. Its protein is CASTPGTVAYEQYF.

This chain links TRBV5-5 with TRBJ2-1, with D possibly TRBD2 on 5 matching bases. The CDR3 runs to 15 residues. Germline V gene data show CDR1 as SGHKS and CDR2 as YYEKEE (reference sequence). V was trimmed by 0 bases and J by 4 bases, leaving 11 bases between them. This CDR3 reads CASSLGSAAYNEQFF. CDR3 DNA: TGTGCCAGCAGCTTGGGATCAGCGGCTTACAATGAGCAGTTCTTC.

V is TRBV3-1 (or the pseudogene TRBV3-2) and J is TRBJ1-2; D gene uncertain. V lost 8 bases and J lost 1, with 5 bases in between. The CDR3 is made up of 11 amino acids. Looked up from germline, CDR1 is LGHDT and CDR2 is YNNKEL (reference sequence). The CDR3 nucleotides read TGTGCCAGCGTGGGTAACTATGGCTACACCTTC. It specifies CASVGNYGYTF.

The chain uses TRBV19 and TRBJ1-2, with D uncertain. Trimming took 5 bases from V and 2 from J, leaving 27 bases between them. The length of the CDR3 is 19 residues. In germline, CDR1 is LNHDA, CDR2 SQIVND (reference sequence). The CDR3 loop reads CASSPPILGRMGLNYGYTF. The CDR3 bases are TGTGCCAGTAGTCCGCCGATTTTGGGCAGGATGGGATTGAACTATGGCTACACCTTC.

The genes are TRBV7-9 and TRBJ2-5; 8 bases are a match to TRBD2. Germline CDR1 SEHNR, CDR2 FQNEAQ (reference sequence). The V gene end was trimmed by 1 base and the J gene end by 2 bases; junction bases not matched to a gene: 9. This CDR3 spans 17 amino acids. The CDR3, as DNA: TGTGCCAGCAGCTTAGGAAGTTGGGCGGGGGGACAAGAGACCCAGTACTTC. Its translation: CASSLGSWAGGQETQYF. Complete variable domain (other parts from reference TRBV7-9 and TRBJ2-5): DTGVSQNPRHKITKRGQNVTFRCDPISEHNRLYWYRQTLGQGPEFLTYFQNEAQLEKSRLLSDRFSAERPKGSFSTLEIQRTEQGDSAMYLCASSLGSWAGGQETQYFGPGTRLLVL.

J is TRBJ1-3 and V is TRBV6-5; D remains unclear. The CDR3 runs 14 residues. Germline assignment: CDR1 MNHEY and CDR2 SVGAGI. V was clipped by 5 bases and J by 0 bases, with 8 bases between them. The chain's CDR3 is CASSNRASGNTIYF. The DNA of the CDR3 is TGTGCCAGCAGTAATAGGGCCTCTGGAAACACCATATATTTT.

The V and J genes are TRBV6-5 and TRBJ1-6, with a tentative D call TRBD1 (5 bases). V was trimmed by 5 bases and J by 7 bases, leaving 9 bases between them. The CDR3 totals 13 residues. Germline loops: CDR1 MNHEY, CDR2 SVGAGI. As DNA, the CDR3 is TGTGCCAGCAGTAGGGACGGGAATTCACCCCTCCACTTT. Translated: CASSRDGNSPLHF.

The chain links TRBV9 to TRBJ2-1; 9 nucleotides agree with TRBD1. The V segment lost 3 bases and the J segment 8 bases; nucleotides outside the gene matches: 15. The germline gives CDR1 SGDLS, CDR2 YYNGEE. This CDR3 region has 17 residues. The CDR3 nucleotides are TGTGCCAGCAGCGCACTGACAGGGGGTACGAATGGATATGAGCAGTTCTTC. Protein sequence: CASSALTGGTNGYEQFF.

This rearrangement joins TRBV18 to TRBJ1-1; a possible D gene is TRBD1 (5 bases). The V gene's germline CDR1 is KGHSH and CDR2 LQKENI. Trimming shortened V by 2 bases and J by 0 bases, and 10 bases separated the two germline ends. The CDR3 runs to 15 residues. The CDR3 DNA reads as TGTGCCAGCTCACCAGAAGGGACCATGAACACTGAAGCTTTCTTT. It specifies CASSPEGTMNTEAFF.

The gene calls are TRBV27 and TRBJ1-2; D perhaps matches TRBD1 (6 bases). V was clipped by 4 bases and J by 4 bases, with 19 bases between them. Germline V gene lookup returns CDR1 MNHEY and CDR2 SMNVEV (reference sequence). The CDR3 is made up of 16 amino acids. The CDR3 coding sequence is TGTGCCAGCAGTTCTCCCCGCGGGGGCGAGATCTATGGCTACACCTTC. It specifies CASSSPRGGEIYGYTF.

The V call is TRBV7-3, the J call TRBJ2-3, with D possibly being TRBD1 or TRBD2 (5 bases each). Germline values: CDR1 SGHTA, CDR2 FQGTGA. This CDR3 comprises 14 residues. Trimming stripped 5 bases from V and 6 bases from J, with 15 bases between. The CDR3 protein is CASSQGVVADTQYF. The CDR3 nucleotides are TGTGCCAGCAGCCAGGGAGTGGTTGCCGATACGCAGTATTTT.

The V and J genes are TRBV4-1 and TRBJ1-4; D unresolved. The CDR3 extends over 13 amino acids. CDR1 is MGHRA, CDR2 YSYEKL, per germline. V was shortened by 0 bases and J by 9 bases, with 8 bases between the two germline ends. The CDR3 protein is CASSQENVQKLFF. The CDR3 coding sequence is TGCGCCAGCAGCCAAGAAAATGTCCAAAAACTGTTTTTT.

This sequence joins TRBV11-1 and TRBJ2-2; the D is unclear. CDR3 length: 12 amino acids. Germline V gene data show CDR1 as SGHAT and CDR2 as FQDESV (reference sequence). V was shortened by 2 bases and J by 4 bases, with 2 bases between the two germline ends. CDR3 sequence: CASSLSTGELFF. The CDR3 coding sequence is TGTGCCAGCAGCTTAAGCACCGGGGAGCTGTTTTTT.

As DNA, the CDR3 is TGTGCCAGCAGCCCACAGGGGTTGAATGGCTACACCTTC. As protein: CASSPQGLNGYTF. The chain uses TRBV12-3 or TRBV12-4 and TRBJ1-2, with 7 bases identical to TRBD1. The CDR3 runs to 13 residues. The V segment lost 6 bases and the J segment 6 bases; nucleotides outside the gene matches: 7.

The CDR3 coding sequence is TGTGCCAGCAGCGCCAATCGGGGGAGTAAAAACACCATATATTTT. Encoded protein: CASSANRGSKNTIYF. V is TRBV9 and J is TRBJ1-3; D is possibly TRBD1 (5 bases). V lost 3 bases, J lost 6 bases, and 16 bases lay in between. The CDR3 sequence is 15 residues long. Germline assignment: CDR1 SGDLS and CDR2 YYNGEE.

The chain joins TRBV5-1 to TRBJ1-5; the D gene is possibly TRBD1 (5 bases). V lost 4 bases to trimming and J lost 3 bases, with 11 bases between them. Germline lookup yields CDR1 SGHRS and CDR2 YFSETQ. The CDR3 totals 14 residues. CDR3 in amino acids: CASSLDSLNQPQHF. CDR3 DNA: TGCGCCAGCAGCCTTGACAGTCTCAATCAGCCCCAGCATTTT.

The rearrangement uses TRBV20-1 and TRBJ1-1; D is ambiguous. The CDR3 is 11 amino acids. The germline V and J ends were trimmed by 7 bases and 1 base, with 7 bases remaining between them. The germline V gene has CDR1 DFQATT and CDR2 SNEGSKA (reference sequence). In DNA form, the CDR3 reads TGCAGTGTTCTGAGGAACACTGAAGCTTTCTTT. This sequence encodes CSVLRNTEAFF.

The V gene is TRBV4-1, the J gene TRBJ2-6; 7 nucleotides agree with TRBD1. Germline CDR1 is MGHRA and CDR2 is YSYEKL. The J segment lost 3 bases and the V segment lost 4 bases, leaving 9 bases of the junction unmatched. This CDR3 spans 17 amino acids. This CDR3 reads CASSPGTEGFGANVLTF. The CDR3 nucleotides are TGCGCCAGCAGCCCGGGGACAGAGGGGTTTGGGGCCAACGTCCTGACTTTC.